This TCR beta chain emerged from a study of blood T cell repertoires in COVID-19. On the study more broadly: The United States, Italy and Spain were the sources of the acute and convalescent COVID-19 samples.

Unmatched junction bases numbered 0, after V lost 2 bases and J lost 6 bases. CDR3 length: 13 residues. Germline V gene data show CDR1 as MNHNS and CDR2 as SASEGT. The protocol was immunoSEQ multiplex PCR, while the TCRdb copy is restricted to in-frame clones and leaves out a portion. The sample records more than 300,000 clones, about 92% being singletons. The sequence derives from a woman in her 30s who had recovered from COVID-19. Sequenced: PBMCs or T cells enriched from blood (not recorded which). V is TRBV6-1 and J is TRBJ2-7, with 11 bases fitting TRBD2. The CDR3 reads CASSELAGGEQYF. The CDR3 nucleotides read TGTGCCAGCAGTGAACTAGCGGGAGGCGAGCAGTACTTC.